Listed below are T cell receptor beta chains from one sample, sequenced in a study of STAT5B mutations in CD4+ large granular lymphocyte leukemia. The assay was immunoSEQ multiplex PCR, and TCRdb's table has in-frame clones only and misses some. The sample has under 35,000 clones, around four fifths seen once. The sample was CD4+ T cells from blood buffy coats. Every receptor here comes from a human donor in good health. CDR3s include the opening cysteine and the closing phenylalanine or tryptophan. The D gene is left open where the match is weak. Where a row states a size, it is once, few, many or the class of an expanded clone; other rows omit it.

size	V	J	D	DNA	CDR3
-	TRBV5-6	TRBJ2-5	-	TGTGCCAGCAGCCCCGGACGCCAGATACACGAGACCCAGTACTTC	CASSPGRQIHETQYF
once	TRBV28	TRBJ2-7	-	TGTGCCAGCAAAACGGCCGGCTACGAGCAGTACTTC	CASKTAGYEQYF
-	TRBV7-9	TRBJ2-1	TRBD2	TGTGCCAGCAGCGCTAGCGGGAGAGGATACAATGAGCAGTTCTTC	CASSASGRGYNEQFF
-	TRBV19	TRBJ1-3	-	TGTGCCAGTAGTGTCCAGCGACGCTCTGGAAACACCATATATTTT	CASSVQRRSGNTIYF
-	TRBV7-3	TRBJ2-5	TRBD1	TGTGCCAGCAGCTCCAACCCAACAGGGGGAGAGACCCAGTACTTC	CASSSNPTGGETQYF
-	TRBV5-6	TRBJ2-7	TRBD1	TGTGCCAGCAGCTTGAGACAGGGTTACGAGCAGTACTTC	CASSLRQGYEQYF
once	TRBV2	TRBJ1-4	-	TGTGCCAGCAGACGAGGGGGGAATGAAAAACTGTTTTTT	CASRRGGNEKLFF
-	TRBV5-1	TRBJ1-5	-	TGCGCCAGCAGCTTTGGGTTGGGTGAACAGCCCCAGCATTTT	CASSFGLGEQPQHF
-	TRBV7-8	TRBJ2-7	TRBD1	TGTGCCAGCAGCCAAAGGGACAGGGAGAACGAGCAGTACTTC	CASSQRDRENEQYF
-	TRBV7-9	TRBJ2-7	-	TGTGCCAGCAGCTTAAAAGGTTTCTCCTACGAGCAGTACTTC	CASSLKGFSYEQYF
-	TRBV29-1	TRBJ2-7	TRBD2	TGCAGCGTTAATGGACTAGCGGGAAGGGGCGAGCAGTACTTC	CSVNGLAGRGEQYF
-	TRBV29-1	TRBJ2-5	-	TGCAGCGTTACCCATGGGAAGGGGGAGACCCAGTACTTC	CSVTHGKGETQYF
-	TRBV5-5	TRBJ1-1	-	TGTGCCAGCAGCTTGGTTCAGGGCACTGAAGCTTTCTTT	CASSLVQGTEAFF
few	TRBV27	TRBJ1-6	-	TGTGCCAGCAGTTTAGGCCGGATTACTAATTCACCCCTCCACTTT	CASSLGRITNSPLHF
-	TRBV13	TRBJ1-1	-	TGTGCCAGCAGCTTTTATACCGATATAGGGACTGAAGCTTTCTTT	CASSFYTDIGTEAFF
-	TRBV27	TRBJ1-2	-	TGTGCCAGCAGTCCAGATTCTAACTATGGCTACACCTTC	CASSPDSNYGYTF
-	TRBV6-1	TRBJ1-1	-	TGTGCCAGCAGTGAAAGGGGCAGGGACACTGAAGCTTTCTTT	CASSERGRDTEAFF
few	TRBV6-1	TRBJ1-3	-	TGTGCCAGCAGTGACAGGTCTCTCTCCTCTGGAAACACCATATATTTT	CASSDRSLSSGNTIYF
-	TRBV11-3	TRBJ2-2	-	TGTGCCAGCAGCTTGGATGACTCTCCCACCGGGGAGCTGTTTTTT	CASSLDDSPTGELFF
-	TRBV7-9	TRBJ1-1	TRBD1	TGTGCCAGCAGCTTATGGACAGGGGAGGGCACTGAAGCTTTCTTT	CASSLWTGEGTEAFF
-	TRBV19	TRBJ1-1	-	TGTGCCAGTAGTAAAGAACTGGTGAACACTGAAGCTTTCTTT	CASSKELVNTEAFF
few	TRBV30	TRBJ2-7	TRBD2	TGTGCCTGGAGTGTAGGGGGTAGCGGGGGTTACGAGCAGTACTTC	CAWSVGGSGGYEQYF
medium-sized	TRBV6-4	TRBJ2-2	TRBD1	TGTGCCAGCAGTCCAACAGGGGTGGACACCGGGGAGCTGTTTTTT	CASSPTGVDTGELFF
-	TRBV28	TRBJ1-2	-	TGTGCCAGCAGTGAGAGGGACTATGGCTACACCTTC	CASSERDYGYTF
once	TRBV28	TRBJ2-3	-	TGTGCCAGCAGTCTGACAGATACGCAGTATTTT	CASSLTDTQYF
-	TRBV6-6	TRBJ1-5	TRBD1	TGTGCCAGCAGTGCGGGACAGAATAGCAATCAGCCCCAGCATTTT	CASSAGQNSNQPQHF
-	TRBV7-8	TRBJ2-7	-	TGTGCCAGCAGCCCGCGGATCCCGTACGAGCAGTACTTC	CASSPRIPYEQYF
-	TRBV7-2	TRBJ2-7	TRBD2	TGTGCCAGCAGCTCACTAGCGGGAGTAGGCGAGCAGTACTTC	CASSSLAGVGEQYF
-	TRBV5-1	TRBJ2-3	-	TGCGCCAGCAGCAAGACTAGTGCGGGCTCAGATACGCAGTATTTT	CASSKTSAGSDTQYF
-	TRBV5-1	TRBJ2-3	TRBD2	TGCGCCAGCAGCTTGCGCGGACTAGCTACAGATACGCAGTATTTT	CASSLRGLATDTQYF
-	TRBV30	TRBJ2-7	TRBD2	TGTGCCTGGAGTGCCCGGGGGACTAGCGGGGGTTCCTACGAGCAGTACTTC	CAWSARGTSGGSYEQYF
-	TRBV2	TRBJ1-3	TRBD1	TGTGCCAGCAGGAGGGGACAGACTAACACCATATATTTT	CASRRGQTNTIYF
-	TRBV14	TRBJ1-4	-	TGTGCCAGCAGCCCGTTGGGGTATGAAAAACTGTTTTTT	CASSPLGYEKLFF
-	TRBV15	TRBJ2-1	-	TGTGCCACCAGCAGAGATTTAACGAGAAATGAGCAGTTCTTC	CATSRDLTRNEQFF
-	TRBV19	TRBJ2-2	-	TGTGCCAGTAGTTTAAGACTGGGACAAACCCAAACCGGGGAGCTGTTTTTT	CASSLRLGQTQTGELFF
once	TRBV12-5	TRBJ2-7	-	TGTGCTAGTGGTTTGAGAGGGAACTCCTACGAGCAGTACTTC	CASGLRGNSYEQYF
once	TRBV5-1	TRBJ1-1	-	TGCGCCAGCAGCTCTACAGGGTTCAGTGAAGCTTTCTTT	CASSSTGFSEAFF
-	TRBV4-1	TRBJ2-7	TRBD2	TGCGCCAGCAGCCAGGCGGGACTAGCGGGAGGCGAGCAGTACTTC	CASSQAGLAGGEQYF
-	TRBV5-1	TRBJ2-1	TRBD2	TGCGCCAGCAGCTTGGTGCGGGGGGAAAACAATGAGCAGTTCTTC	CASSLVRGENNEQFF
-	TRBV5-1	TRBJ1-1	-	TGCGCCAGCAGCTTGGTTGGGGGGAGCACTGAAGCTTTCTTT	CASSLVGGSTEAFF
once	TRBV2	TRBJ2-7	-	TGTGCCAGCGGCGACAGTTTCGAGCAGTACTTC	CASGDSFEQYF
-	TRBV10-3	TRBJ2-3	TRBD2	TGTGCCATGACCGCTAGCGGAAACACAGATACGCAGTATTTT	CAMTASGNTDTQYF
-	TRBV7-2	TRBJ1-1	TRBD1	TGTGCCAGCAGCTTACTAGGGGGCGGACGGAAGAACACTGAAGCTTTCTTT	CASSLLGGGRKNTEAFF
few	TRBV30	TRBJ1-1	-	TGTGCCTGGAGGGCGGTGGTGAACACTGAAGCTTTCTTT	CAWRAVVNTEAFF
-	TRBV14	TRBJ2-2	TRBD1	TGTGCCAGCAGCCGACGACAGGGGGATCACGGGGAGCTGTTTTTT	CASSRRQGDHGELFF
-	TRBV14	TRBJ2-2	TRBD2	TGTGCCAGCAGCGACTTTAGCGGGAGCGGCAACACCGGGGAGCTGTTTTTT	CASSDFSGSGNTGELFF
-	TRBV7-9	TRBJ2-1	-	TGTGCCAGCAGCCTCACCCAGGGAAGAGTGGATGAGCAGTTCTTC	CASSLTQGRVDEQFF
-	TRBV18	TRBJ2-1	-	TGTGCCAGCTCACCACCGAGCGGCGGGGTCTACAATGAGCAGTTCTTC	CASSPPSGGVYNEQFF
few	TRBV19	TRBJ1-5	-	TGTGCCAGTACCCCCGGGGCAGGGAATCAGCCCCAGCATTTT	CASTPGAGNQPQHF
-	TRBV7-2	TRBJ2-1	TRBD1	TGTGCCAGCAGCCCGCTTACAGGGGTCAATGAGCAGTTCTTC	CASSPLTGVNEQFF
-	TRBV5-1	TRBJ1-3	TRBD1	TGCGCCAGCAGCCCGAGGACAGGGGCTGGAAACACCATATATTTT	CASSPRTGAGNTIYF
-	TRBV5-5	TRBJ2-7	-	TGTGCCAGCAGCTTGTTGGCAGGGCCAATGGACGAGCAGTACTTC	CASSLLAGPMDEQYF
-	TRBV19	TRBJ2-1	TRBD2	TGTGCCAGTAGTCCTCTCGGGACTAGCGGGAGCCACGAGCAGTTCTTC	CASSPLGTSGSHEQFF
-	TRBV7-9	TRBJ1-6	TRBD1	TGTGCCAGCAGCCTCGGAGGGGCAGGGGGTAATTCACCCCTCCACTTT	CASSLGGAGGNSPLHF
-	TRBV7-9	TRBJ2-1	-	TGTGCCAGCAGCCCCGACAGGTACAATGAGCAGTTCTTC	CASSPDRYNEQFF
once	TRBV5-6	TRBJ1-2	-	TGTGCCAGCAGCTTGGGTCGTCTAGGTATATCTGGCTACACCTTC	CASSLGRLGISGYTF
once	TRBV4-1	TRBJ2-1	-	TGCGCCAGCAGCCAAGATCTGAACCGCCCAGCGGAGCAGTTCTTC	CASSQDLNRPAEQFF
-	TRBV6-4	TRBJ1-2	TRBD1	TGTGCCAGCAGTGACACCCCGGGGGACAGGAGTGGCTACACCTTC	CASSDTPGDRSGYTF
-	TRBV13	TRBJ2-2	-	TGTGCCAGCAGCATGGCGCGGGTGACGAACACCGGGGAGCTGTTTTTT	CASSMARVTNTGELFF
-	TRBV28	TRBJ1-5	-	TGTGCCAGCAGGCAGGGTGGGATTAGCAATCAGCCCCAGCATTTT	CASRQGGISNQPQHF